This T cell receptor (beta chain) was profiled in a study of blood T cell repertoires in COVID-19. Study information: Italy, Spain and the United States were the sources of the convalescent and acute COVID-19 samples. In each case, the material was cDNA or gDNA derived from T cells, B-cell-depleted T cells, or PBMCs.

Per the original methods: Amplifying reference gene primers gave estimates of nucleated cell counts. Sequencing used immunoSEQ multiplex PCR; TCRdb keeps in-frame clones, though not all of them. V, J and clone size reflect that table, while D and trimming were determined from the DNA. The sample yields about 35,000 clones, 83% seen once. The sequence came from a man in his forties or fifties with acute or convalescent COVID-19. The sequencing sample was made of peripheral blood.

The CDR3 coding sequence is TGTGCCAGCAGCAGAGGGGACAGGCGGCAGTACTTC. This gives the protein CASSRGDRRQYF. V is TRBV11-3 and J is TRBJ2-7, with TRBD1 matching 8 bases. Per germline, CDR1 SGHNT and CDR2 YENEEA. This CDR3 has 12 amino acids. V lost 5 bases, J lost 9 bases, and 6 bases stayed unmatched.